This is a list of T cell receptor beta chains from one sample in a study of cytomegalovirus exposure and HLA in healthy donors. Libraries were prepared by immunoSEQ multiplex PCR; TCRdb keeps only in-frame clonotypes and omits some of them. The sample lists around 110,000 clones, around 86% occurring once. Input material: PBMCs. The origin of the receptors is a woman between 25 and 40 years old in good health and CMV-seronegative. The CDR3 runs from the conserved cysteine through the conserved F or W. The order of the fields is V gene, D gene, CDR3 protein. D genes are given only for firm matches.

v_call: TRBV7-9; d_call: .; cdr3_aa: CASSPRVSGNTGELFF
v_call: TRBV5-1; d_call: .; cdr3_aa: CASSPVGGREGEAFF
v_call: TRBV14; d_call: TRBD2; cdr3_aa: CASSGTSGLQETQYF
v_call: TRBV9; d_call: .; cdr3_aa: CASSVDRTVLYNEQFF
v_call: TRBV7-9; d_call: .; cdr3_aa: CASSLAGDGYTF
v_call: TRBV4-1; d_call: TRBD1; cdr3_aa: CASSQDLTGTGNGELFF
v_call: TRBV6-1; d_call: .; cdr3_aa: CASRAPRAREKLFF
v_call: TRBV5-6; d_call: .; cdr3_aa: CASSLTGSTDTQYF
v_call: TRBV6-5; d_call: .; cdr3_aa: CASSYQGRDTEAFF
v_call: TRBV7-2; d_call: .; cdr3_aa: CASSSQPGHLNTEAFF
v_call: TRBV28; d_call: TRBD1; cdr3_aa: CASSSNNLIGTVYEQYF
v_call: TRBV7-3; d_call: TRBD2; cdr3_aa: CASSPGSGRAFNEQFF
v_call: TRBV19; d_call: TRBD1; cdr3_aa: CASSQRPGQKNTEAFF
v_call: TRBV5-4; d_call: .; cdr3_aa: CAAKRRLSTDTQYF
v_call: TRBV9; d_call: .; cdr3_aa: CASSKAGYEQYF
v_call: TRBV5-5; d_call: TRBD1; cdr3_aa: CASSWTGDSAEQYF
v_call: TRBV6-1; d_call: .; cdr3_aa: CASSVQGYEQYF
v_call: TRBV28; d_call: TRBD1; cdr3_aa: CASSLTGVNTEAFF
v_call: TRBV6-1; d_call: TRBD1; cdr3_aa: CASQLRRTGTQPQHF
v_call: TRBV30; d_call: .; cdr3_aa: CAWSPGLSNQPQHF
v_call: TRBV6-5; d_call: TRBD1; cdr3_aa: CASSYMGQGFHTQYF
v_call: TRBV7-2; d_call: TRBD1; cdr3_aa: CASSFPGTGTYEQYF
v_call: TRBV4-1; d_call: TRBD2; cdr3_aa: CASSQDLASGSFEQFF
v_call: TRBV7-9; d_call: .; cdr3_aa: CASSGRGGGVGEQYF
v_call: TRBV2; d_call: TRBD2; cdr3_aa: CASRDRGLAGGNTGELFF
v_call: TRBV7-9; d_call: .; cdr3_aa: CASSSVTRVTDTQYF
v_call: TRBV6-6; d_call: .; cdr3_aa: CASAGTNYGYTF